This TCR beta chain was sequenced for a study of CD8+CD57+ T cells in acquired aplastic anemia. Study background: Each DNA sample taken from sorted CD4+ and CD8+ cells came to approximately 3 ug on average.

TCR beta VDJ and CDR3 profiles were obtained from a genomic DNA template. TCRdb re-derived calls from the reads in MiXCR, one entry per CDR3 protein. The profile shows about 110,000 distinct CDR3 sequences, roughly 50% of them singletons. General observations from the study: Overlap between patients and controls comprised 25 to 30 CD8+ CDR3 sequences.

A word on this clonotype: The antigen remains unidentified.

Trimming took 0 bases from V and 7 from J; bases not matched to a gene: 15. The germline V gene encodes CDR1 LNHNV and CDR2 YYDKDF (reference sequence). The CDR3 covers 20 residues. The chain combines TRBV15 with TRBJ1-6; 10 nucleotides agree with TRBD1. The sample taken for sequencing was sorted CD4+, CD8+, or CD8+CD57+ T cells (not recorded which) from PBMCs. This receptor was identified in a human donor in good health, serving as a control. The CDR3 DNA reads TGTGCCACCAGCAGAGACGCTACGGGCCGGGGACAGGGGCGAAATTCACCCCTCCACTTT. It is translated as CATSRDATGRGQGRNSPLHF.